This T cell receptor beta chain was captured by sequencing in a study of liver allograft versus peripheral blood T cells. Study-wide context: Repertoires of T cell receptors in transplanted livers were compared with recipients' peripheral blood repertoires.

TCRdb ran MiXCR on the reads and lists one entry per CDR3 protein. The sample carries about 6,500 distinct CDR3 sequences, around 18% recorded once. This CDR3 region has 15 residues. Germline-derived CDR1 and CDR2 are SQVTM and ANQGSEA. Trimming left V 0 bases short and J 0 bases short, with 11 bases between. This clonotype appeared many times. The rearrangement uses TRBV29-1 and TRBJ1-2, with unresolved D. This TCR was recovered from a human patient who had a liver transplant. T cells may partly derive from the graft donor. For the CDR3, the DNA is TGCAGCGTTGAAGAACGGAGAAGCTCTAACTATGGCTACACCTTC. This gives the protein CSVEERRSSNYGYTF.